The next 22 T cell receptor beta chains were all read from a single sample in a study of CDR3 diversity in severe acne. MiXCR, applied by TCRdb to the PCR reads, yields one record per CDR3 protein. The table lists over 70,000 distinct CDR3 sequences, 50% to 65% of them singletons. The sample was blood. The source of these receptors is a male donor in good health, without acne.

A single count supports this clonotype. A single base separates this from a much larger clone, so it may be a read error. V is TRBV5-1 and J is TRBJ1-4; 10 bases align to TRBD1. The CDR3 is made up of 14 amino acids. CDR1 is SGHRS and CDR2 is YFSETQ in the germline V gene. The J segment lost 5 bases and the V segment lost 4 bases, leaving 2 bases of the junction unmatched. The CDR3 region is CASSAGQGNEKLFF. DNA of the CDR3: TGCGCCAGCAGCGCGGGACAGGGGAATGAAAAACTGTTTTTT.

The chain has TRBV5-1 and TRBJ1-1; 7 nucleotides align to TRBD1. Trimming cost V 4 bases and J 7 bases; bases outside gene matches: 13. This CDR3 is built from 15 residues. Germline CDR1 reads SGHRS; CDR2 reads YFSETQ. This CDR3 is CASSLRLRGPDEAFF. The DNA for the CDR3 is TGCGCCAGCAGCCTGAGGTTAAGGGGGCCGGATGAAGCTTTCTTT.

This clonotype was detected ten times or more. The V gene is TRBV30, the J gene TRBJ2-7; 8 positions match TRBD2. The CDR3 is 15 residues long. The germline CDR1 and CDR2 sequences are GTSNPN and SVGIG (reference sequence). V lost 4 bases, J lost 7 bases, and 15 bases stayed unmatched. The CDR3 bases are TGTGCCTGGAACGTACTGGGACTAGGACTGGAGGAGCAGTACTTC. Amino acid sequence: CAWNVLGLGLEEQYF.

The chain recombines TRBV7-8 with TRBJ1-6, with D perhaps TRBD1 (5 bases). The germline gives CDR1 SGHVS, CDR2 FQNEAQ. The V gene lost 8 bases and the J gene lost 7 bases, with 18 bases spanning the gap. The CDR3 is 15 amino acids. CDR3 amino acids: CASSAGRRGNSPLHF. For the CDR3, the DNA is TGTGCCAGCTCAGCAGGGAGGCGGGGAAATTCACCCCTCCACTTT.

A remark on this clonotype: This CDR3 is missing its conserved last phenylalanine or tryptophan, likely due to a read error. The limits of the CDR3 on the DNA are not certain, so only TCRdb's listed CDR3 is given. The chain is built from TRBV7-2 and TRBJ2-3; the table names TRBD1, a call not compared with the DNA. The CDR3 numbers 14 amino acids, ends counted. Per germline, CDR1 SGHTA and CDR2 FQGNSA. The CDR3 loop reads CASSDDRSTDTRYS.

The chain recombines TRBV5-1 with TRBJ2-5; no clear D gene. Germline V gene data show CDR1 as SGHRS and CDR2 as YFSETQ. The CDR3 consists of 13 residues. Between the trimmed V and J ends, which lost 0 bases and 4 bases, there was a span of 7 bases. CDR3 residues: CASSLDSRETQYF. Written as DNA, the CDR3 is TGCGCCAGCAGCTTGGACAGCAGAGAGACCCAGTACTTC. The whole variable domain, filled in from reference TRBV5-1 and TRBJ2-5, reads KAGVTQTPRYLIKTRGQQVTLSCSPISGHRSVSWYQQTPGQGLQFLFEYFSETQRNKGNFPGRFSGRQFSNSRSEMNVSTLELGDSALYLCASSLDSRETQYFGPGTRLLVL.

This clonotype was detected ten times or more. CDR3 DNA: TGTGCCAGCAGCCCGACAGACAATCAGCCCCAGCATTTT. Protein product: CASSPTDNQPQHF. The rearrangement links TRBV27 to TRBJ1-5, with D possibly TRBD1 on 5 matching bases. V lost 6 bases and J lost 3, with 9 bases in between. Germline V gene data show CDR1 as MNHEY and CDR2 as SMNVEV (reference sequence). The CDR3 runs 13 residues.

To note about this clonotype: One end of the junction fails to match germline, which may point to a read error. The CDR3 region has the DNA TGTGCCAGTAGTCATGTGTTTGGCACTGGAGCTTTCTTT. It yields the protein CASSHVFGTGAFF. The J gene is TRBJ1-1, the V gene TRBV19; D remains unclear. This CDR3 has 13 amino acids. Germline lookup yields CDR1 LNHDA and CDR2 SQIVND (reference sequence).

The sample holds a few counts of this clonotype. The chain carries TRBV7-9 and TRBJ2-3; 7 bases fit TRBD2. There are 15 residues in the CDR3. After removal of 3 bases from V and 3 bases from J, the junction contained 6 bases not matched to a gene. The germline gives CDR1 SEHNR, CDR2 FQNEAQ (reference sequence). The CDR3 loop reads CASSFGAGVTDTQYF. The CDR3 region has the DNA TGTGCCAGCAGCTTTGGGGCGGGAGTTACAGATACGCAGTATTTT.

In its sample, this clonotype was seen many times. CDR3 amino acids: CASSPLQGATGELFF. CDR3 nucleotides: TGTGCCAGCAGCCCCTTACAGGGGGCAACCGGGGAGCTGTTTTTT. The chain employs TRBV7-3 and TRBJ2-2; TRBD1 aligns across 9 bases. Germline lookup yields CDR1 SGHTA and CDR2 FQGTGA. CDR3 length: 15 amino acids. The J segment lost 5 bases and the V segment lost 5 bases, leaving 6 bases of the junction unmatched.

Remarks on this clonotype: One end of the junction fails to match germline, which may point to a read error. This chain uses TRBV7-9 with TRBJ1-6; 9 nucleotides line up with TRBD1. CDR1 and CDR2 from the germline V gene are SEHNR and FQNEAQ (reference sequence). The CDR3 covers 17 residues. The CDR3 loop is CASSLIGTGRVDSPPHF. In nucleotides, the CDR3 is TGTGCCAGCAGCTTGATCGGGACAGGGCGGGTAGATTCACCCCCCCACTTC.

The chain employs TRBV20-1 and TRBJ2-3, with 11 bases that match TRBD2. This CDR3 has 14 amino acids. Germline assignment: CDR1 DFQATT and CDR2 SNEGSKA (reference sequence). V shed 5 bases, J shed 11 bases, and the junction held 12 bases outside the gene matches. The CDR3 protein is CSALAGGPNNEQYF. The CDR3 DNA follows: TGCAGTGCTCTAGCGGGAGGTCCTAACAATGAGCAGTATTTT.

V usage is TRBV27 and J usage is TRBJ2-1, with TRBD2 matching 8 bases. V gave up 0 bases and J gave up 5 bases; unmatched junction bases: 12. Germline CDR1 reads MNHEY; CDR2 reads SMNVEV (reference sequence). CDR3 size: 18 residues. The CDR3 DNA is TGTGCCAGCAGTTTATCCCTCTCGAGCGGGAGCATCAACAATGAGCAGTTCTTC. It specifies CASSLSLSSGSINNEQFF.

The CDR3 DNA reads as TGTGCCAGCAGCTTGTTTAGCGGGAGCGGCGAGCAGTACTTC. Translated: CASSLFSGSGEQYF. The chain links TRBV5-4 to TRBJ2-7; TRBD2 agrees at 9 bases. V lost 1 base, J lost 6 bases, and 5 bases stayed unmatched. The germline V gene has CDR1 SGHNT and CDR2 YYREEE (reference sequence). This CDR3 spans 14 amino acids. Full variable domain (missing parts from reference TRBV5-4 and TRBJ2-7): ETGVTQSPTHLIKTRGQQVTLRCSSQSGHNTVSWYQQALGQGPQFIFQYYREEENGRGNFPPRFSGLQFPNYSSELNVNALELDDSALYLCASSLFSGSGEQYFGPGTRLTVT.

This clonotype was counted ten times or more. The CDR3 spells CASSYNRAETQYF. The CDR3 DNA is TGTGCCAGCAGTTACAACAGGGCAGAGACCCAGTACTTC. The genes are TRBV6-5 and TRBJ2-5, with D possibly TRBD1 on 6 matching bases. Germline loops: CDR1 MNHEY, CDR2 SVGAGI. Trimming shortened V by 2 bases and J by 4 bases, and 8 bases separated the two germline ends. The CDR3 spans 13 residues.

The rearrangement uses TRBV18 and TRBJ1-2; a possible D gene is TRBD1 (5 bases). CDR3 length equals 16 residues. Germline assignment: CDR1 KGHSH and CDR2 LQKENI. The V and J ends lost 3 bases and 4 bases respectively, with 18 bases between them. CDR3 in DNA: TGTGCCAGCTCACCTGGGGCTGAGGGCCTGGGCTATGGCTACACCTTC. As protein: CASSPGAEGLGYGYTF.

On this clonotype itself: The CDR3 ends on some other residue instead of the conserved phenylalanine or tryptophan, so this is likely a read error. The V call is TRBV27, the J call TRBJ2-3; D is perhaps TRBD1 (6 bases). Germline V gives CDR1 MNHEY, CDR2 SMNVEV (reference sequence). The CDR3 is 16 amino acids. CDR3 protein: CAGSYSVGAHTDTQYL. CDR3 DNA sequence: TGTGCCGGCAGTTATTCAGTGGGGGCCCACACAGATACGCAGTATTTA.

This clonotype was detected only a few times. The V gene is TRBV10-3, the J gene TRBJ1-4; the D gene is possibly TRBD1 (6 bases). CDR1 and CDR2 from the germline V gene are ENHRY and SYGVKD. V shed 6 bases and J shed 0 bases, with 11 bases lying between them. This CDR3 has 15 residues. CDR3 coding DNA: TGTGCCATCAGGGCAGGGGAGGCAACTAATGAAAAACTGTTTTTT. Protein product: CAIRAGEATNEKLFF.

The genes are TRBV6-6 and TRBJ2-1; TRBD1 aligns across 10 bases. This CDR3 spans 16 amino acids. The V gene end was trimmed by 0 bases and the J gene end by 7 bases; junction bases not matched to a gene: 6. CDR1 MNHNY and CDR2 SVGAGI come from the germline V gene (reference sequence). The CDR3 region has the DNA TGTGCCAGCAGTTACTCGACAGGGGGCTGGAAAAATGAGCAGTTCTTC. Amino acid sequence: CASSYSTGGWKNEQFF.

The chain combines TRBV7-8 with TRBJ2-7; TRBD1 is a possible D gene (5 bases). Judging by the DNA end, TRBJ1-2 fits better; the J call may be wrong. Germline values: CDR1 SGHVS, CDR2 FQNEAQ. This CDR3 spans 13 amino acids. CDR3 loop: CASSPFVGDGYTF. The CDR3 nucleotides are TGTGCCAGCAGCCCATTCGTGGGGGACGGCTACACCTTC.

Written as DNA, the CDR3 is TGCAGTGCTAGGATCAGGTCCTACGAGCAGTACTTC. It yields the protein CSARIRSYEQYF. The chain employs TRBV20-1 and TRBJ2-7; no firm D call. The germline gives CDR1 DFQATT, CDR2 SNEGSKA (reference sequence). The V and J ends lost 3 bases and 1 base respectively, with 7 bases between them. This CDR3 spans 12 amino acids.

The V and J genes are TRBV5-4 and TRBJ2-7; no reliable D call. The CDR3 loop spans 12 amino acids. V was shortened by 4 bases and J by 9 bases, with 14 bases between the two germline ends. Germline V CDR1 and CDR2: SGHNT, YYREEE (reference sequence). CDR3 sequence (DNA): TGTGCCAGCAGCCGATATGACACCCGGCAGTACTTC. Encoded protein: CASSRYDTRQYF.